This T cell receptor (beta chain) originates from a study of shared clonotypes between healthy human individuals. Study summary: The people who gave samples were a couple of women and three men aged 18 to 49.

Produced via immunoSEQ multiplex PCR; TCRdb's table is partial and in-frame only. The profile shows 2 million to 3 million clones, 90% to 95% of them singletons. Per the germline V gene, CDR1 is SGHNT and CDR2 is YYREEE (reference sequence). The V gene end was trimmed by 4 bases and the J gene end by 2 bases; junction bases not matched to a gene: 5. The CDR3 has 15 residues. A note on this clone: Antigen: not known.

Study results and limitations: Compared with clonotypes that all four donors shared, non-shared clonotypes had lower generation probabilities. Since donors were few, the genetic and exposure-history diversity represented was limited.

The TCR comes from a man younger than 35 in good health. Some clones in this sample may be carry-over from other donors' samples. Sequenced sample: naive CD4+ T cells from PBMCs. Subset defined: CD45RA+ positively selected. J is TRBJ2-7 and V is TRBV5-4; TRBD1 aligns across 11 bases. CDR3 residues: CASSKPGQGAYEQYF. The CDR3 DNA reads TGTGCCAGCAGCAAACCGGGACAGGGGGCCTACGAGCAGTACTTC.